This is a list of T cell receptor beta chains from one sample in a study of PD-L1 blockade in urothelial cancer. The data were produced by immunoSEQ multiplex PCR, yet TCRdb's version contains in-frame clones alone and is incomplete. There are about 70,000 clones in the sample; roughly 88% occur only once, and around 4.8% lies in the top ten. Sequenced here: PBMCs, sampled around atezolizumab (anti-PD-L1) treatment. These receptors were collected from a man aged 65 to 85 with urothelial cancer. Both conserved end residues are part of each CDR3. D genes are given only for firm matches. Where a row states a size, it is once, few, many or the class of an expanded clone; other rows omit it.

TRBV10-2,TRBD2,NA,TRBJ2-1,CASSEWKSGRAGEQFF,TGCGCCAGCAGTGAGTGGAAGAGCGGGAGGGCCGGTGAGCAGTTCTTC
TRBV18,TRBD1,NA,TRBJ2-1,CASSPDRGSYNEQFF,TGTGCCAGCTCTCCGGACAGGGGGTCCTACAATGAGCAGTTCTTC
TRBV5-4,TRBD1,few,TRBJ1-2,CASSIGQGAINVNGYTF,TGTGCCAGCAGCATCGGACAGGGGGCTATAAACGTGAATGGCTACACCTTC
TRBV7-9,TRBD1,NA,TRBJ1-3,CASSFSTGTGFSGNTIYF,TGTGCCAGCAGCTTCTCGACCGGGACAGGGTTCTCTGGAAACACCATATATTTT
TRBV4-1,NA,NA,TRBJ1-4,CASSQGPRTNNEKLFF,TGCGCCAGCAGCCAAGGTCCGCGTACCAATAATGAAAAACTGTTTTTT
TRBV19,NA,once,TRBJ2-5,CASSSSVQETQYF,TGTGCCAGTAGTTCTTCTGTCCAAGAGACCCAGTACTTC
TRBV10-3,TRBD2,NA,TRBJ2-1,CAISARHELAGSYNEQFF,TGTGCCATCAGTGCACGTCACGAACTAGCGGGCTCCTACAATGAGCAGTTCTTC
TRBV5-1,NA,once,TRBJ2-7,CASSLGQVSSYEQYF,TGCGCCAGCAGCTTGGGGCAGGTGAGCTCCTACGAGCAGTACTTC
TRBV28,TRBD2,NA,TRBJ2-7,CASNSGRGYEQYF,TGTGCCAGCAATAGCGGGAGAGGGTACGAGCAGTACTTC
TRBV15,NA,NA,TRBJ1-2,CATSRDGRGYTF,TGTGCCACCAGCAGAGATGGGCGAGGGTACACCTTC
TRBV29-1,TRBD2,NA,TRBJ2-3,CSAPASGGSTDTQYF,TGCAGCGCCCCGGCTAGCGGGGGAAGCACAGATACGCAGTATTTT
TRBV5-5,NA,NA,TRBJ1-3,CASSLRRLDSGNTIYF,TGTGCCAGCAGCTTGAGGAGGCTGGACTCTGGAAACACCATATATTTT
TRBV7-3,NA,NA,TRBJ1-1,CASSSGANTEAFF,TGTGCCAGCAGCTCTGGGGCGAACACTGAAGCTTTCTTT
TRBV11-2,NA,NA,TRBJ2-7,CASSSPAGKITYEQYF,TGTGCCAGCAGCTCCCCCGCAGGCAAGATAACCTACGAGCAGTACTTC
TRBV27,TRBD2,NA,TRBJ2-7,CASSLIPLGTDSASGRNGQYF,TGTGCCAGCAGTTTAATACCCCTCGGGACAGATTCGGCTAGCGGGAGAAACGGGCAGTACTTC
TRBV5-1,TRBD2,NA,TRBJ2-5,CASSLLRGLEIGETQYF,TGCGCCAGCAGCTTGTTAAGGGGACTAGAGATAGGCGAGACCCAGTACTTC
TRBV27,NA,once,TRBJ1-4,CASSPRRSNEKLFF,TGTGCCAGCAGCCCCCGGCGGTCTAATGAAAAACTGTTTTTT
TRBV15,TRBD1,once,TRBJ2-7,CATSRTGSYEQYF,TGTGCCACCTCTAGGACAGGCTCCTACGAGCAGTACTTC
TRBV5-6,TRBD1,once,TRBJ2-7,CASSFLQGTYEQYF,TGTGCCAGCAGCTTTCTACAGGGGACCTACGAGCAGTACTTC
TRBV7-2,TRBD1,NA,TRBJ1-2,CASSLLRSTGGTF,TGTGCCAGCAGCTTACTTCGTTCTACAGGGGGGACCTTC
TRBV28,TRBD2,NA,TRBJ2-7,CASTSGSVREQYF,TGTGCCAGCACTAGCGGGAGTGTGAGGGAGCAGTACTTC
TRBV5-1,TRBD1,NA,TRBJ1-4,CASSLAGTGGIGEKLFF,TGCGCCAGCAGCTTGGCGGGGACAGGGGGGATTGGGGAAAAACTGTTTTTT
TRBV5-1,TRBD1,NA,TRBJ2-3,CASSWGQGSTDTQYF,TGCGCCAGCAGCTGGGGACAGGGAAGCACAGATACGCAGTATTTT
TRBV10-3,TRBD2,once,TRBJ2-1,CAINPTSRDEQFF,TGTGCCATCAACCCGACTAGCAGGGATGAGCAGTTCTTC
TRBV20-1,NA,NA,TRBJ2-7,CSANGNYEQYF,TGCAGTGCTAACGGGAACTACGAGCAGTACTTC
TRBV2,TRBD1,NA,TRBJ1-4,CASSEDRGLGEKLFF,TGTGCCAGCAGTGAAGACAGGGGGCTTGGTGAAAAACTGTTTTTT